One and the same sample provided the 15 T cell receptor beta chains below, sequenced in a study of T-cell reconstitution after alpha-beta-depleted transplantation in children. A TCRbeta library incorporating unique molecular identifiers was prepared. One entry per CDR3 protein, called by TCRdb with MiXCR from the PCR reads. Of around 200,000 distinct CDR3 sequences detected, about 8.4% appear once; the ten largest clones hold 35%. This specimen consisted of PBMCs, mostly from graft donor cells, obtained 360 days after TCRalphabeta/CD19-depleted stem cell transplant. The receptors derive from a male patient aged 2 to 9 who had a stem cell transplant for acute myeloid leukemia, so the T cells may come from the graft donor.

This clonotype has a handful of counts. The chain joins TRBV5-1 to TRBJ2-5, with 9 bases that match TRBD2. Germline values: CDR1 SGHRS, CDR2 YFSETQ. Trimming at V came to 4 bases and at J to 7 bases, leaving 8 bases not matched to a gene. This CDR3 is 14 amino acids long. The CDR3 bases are TGCGCCAGCAGCCTATTAGCGGGAGCGGGGACCCAGTACTTC. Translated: CASSLLAGAGTQYF.

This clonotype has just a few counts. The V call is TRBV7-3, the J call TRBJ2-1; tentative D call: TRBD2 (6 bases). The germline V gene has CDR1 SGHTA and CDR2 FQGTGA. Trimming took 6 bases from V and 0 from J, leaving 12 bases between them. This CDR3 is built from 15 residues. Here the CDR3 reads CASSSPGASYNEQFF. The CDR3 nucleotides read TGTGCCAGCAGTTCCCCGGGAGCCTCCTACAATGAGCAGTTCTTC. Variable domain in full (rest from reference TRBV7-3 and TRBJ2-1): GAGVSQTPSNKVTEKGKYVELRCDPISGHTALYWYRQSLGQGPEFLIYFQGTGAADDSGLPNDRFFAVRPEGSVSTLKIQRTERGDSAVYLCASSSPGASYNEQFFGPGTRLTVL.

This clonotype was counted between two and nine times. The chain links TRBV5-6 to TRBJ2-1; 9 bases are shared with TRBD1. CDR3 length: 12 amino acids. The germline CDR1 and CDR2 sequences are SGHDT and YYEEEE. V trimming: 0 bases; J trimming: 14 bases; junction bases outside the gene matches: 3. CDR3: CASSLAGQGKFF. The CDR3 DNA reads TGTGCCAGCAGCTTGGCAGGACAGGGGAAGTTCTTC.

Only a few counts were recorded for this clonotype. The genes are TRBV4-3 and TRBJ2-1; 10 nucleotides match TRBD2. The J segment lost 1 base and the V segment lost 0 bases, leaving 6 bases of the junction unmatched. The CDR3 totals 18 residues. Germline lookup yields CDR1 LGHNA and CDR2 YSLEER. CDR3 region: CASSQEASGSTSYNEQFF. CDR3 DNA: TGCGCCAGCAGCCAAGAGGCTAGCGGGAGTACTTCCTACAATGAGCAGTTCTTC.

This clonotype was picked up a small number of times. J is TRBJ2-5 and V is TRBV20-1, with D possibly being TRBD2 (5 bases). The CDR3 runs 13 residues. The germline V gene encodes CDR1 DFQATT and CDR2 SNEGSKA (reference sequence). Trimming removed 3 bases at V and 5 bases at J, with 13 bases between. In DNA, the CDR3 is TGCAGTGCTAGCCCACCGGGGATGGAGACCCAGTACTTC. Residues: CSASPPGMETQYF.

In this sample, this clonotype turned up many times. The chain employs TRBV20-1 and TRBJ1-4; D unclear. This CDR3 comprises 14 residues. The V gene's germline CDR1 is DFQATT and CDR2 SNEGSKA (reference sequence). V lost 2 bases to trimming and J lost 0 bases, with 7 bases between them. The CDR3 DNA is TGCAGTGCTAGACGGGTTTCAACTAATGAAAAACTGTTTTTT. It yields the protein CSARRVSTNEKLFF.

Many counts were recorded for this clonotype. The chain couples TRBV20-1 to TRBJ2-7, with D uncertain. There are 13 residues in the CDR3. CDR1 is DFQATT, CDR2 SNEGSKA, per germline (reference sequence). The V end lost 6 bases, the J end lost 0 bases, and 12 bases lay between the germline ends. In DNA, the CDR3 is TGCAGTGCCCCTAGGTCTAGCTCCTACGAGCAGTACTTC. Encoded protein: CSAPRSSSYEQYF.

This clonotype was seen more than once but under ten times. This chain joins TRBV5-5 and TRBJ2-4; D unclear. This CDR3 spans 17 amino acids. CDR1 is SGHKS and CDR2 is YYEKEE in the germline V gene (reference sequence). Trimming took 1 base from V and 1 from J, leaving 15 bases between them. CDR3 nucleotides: TGTGCCAGCAGCTTGAGTTTCGACGGCCGGGCCAAAAACATTCAGTACTTC. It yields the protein CASSLSFDGRAKNIQYF.

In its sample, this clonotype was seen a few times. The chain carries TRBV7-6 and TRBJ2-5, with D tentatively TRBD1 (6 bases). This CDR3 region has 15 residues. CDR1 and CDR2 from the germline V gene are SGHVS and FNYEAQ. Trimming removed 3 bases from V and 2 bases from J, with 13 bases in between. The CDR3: CASSFQPDRQETQYF. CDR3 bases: TGTGCCAGCAGCTTCCAACCGGACAGACAAGAGACCCAGTACTTC.

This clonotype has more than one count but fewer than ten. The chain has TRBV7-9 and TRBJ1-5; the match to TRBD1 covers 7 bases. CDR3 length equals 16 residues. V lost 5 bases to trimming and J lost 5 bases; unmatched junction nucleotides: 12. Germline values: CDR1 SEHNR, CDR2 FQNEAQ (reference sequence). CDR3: CASSPEWRQGYQPQHF. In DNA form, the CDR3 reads TGTGCCAGCAGCCCCGAATGGAGACAGGGCTATCAGCCCCAGCATTTT.

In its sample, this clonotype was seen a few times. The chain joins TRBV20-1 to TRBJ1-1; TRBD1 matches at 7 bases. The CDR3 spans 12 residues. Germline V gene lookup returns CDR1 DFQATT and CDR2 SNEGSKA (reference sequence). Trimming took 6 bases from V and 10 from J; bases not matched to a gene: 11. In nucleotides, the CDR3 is TGCAGTGCCTCGACAGGGATCGCTCGAGCTTTCTTT. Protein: CSASTGIARAFF.

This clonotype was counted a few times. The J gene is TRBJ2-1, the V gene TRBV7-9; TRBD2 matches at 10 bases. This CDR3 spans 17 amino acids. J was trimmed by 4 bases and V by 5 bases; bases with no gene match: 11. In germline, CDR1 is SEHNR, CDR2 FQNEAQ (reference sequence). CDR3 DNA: TGTGCCAGCAGCCCAAGGACTAGCGGAACAATATACAATGAGCAGTTCTTC. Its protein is CASSPRTSGTIYNEQFF. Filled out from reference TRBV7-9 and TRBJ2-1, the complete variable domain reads DTGVSQNPRHKITKRGQNVTFRCDPISEHNRLYWYRQTLGQGPEFLTYFQNEAQLEKSRLLSDRFSAERPKGSFSTLEIQRTEQGDSAMYLCASSPRTSGTIYNEQFFGPGTRLTVL.

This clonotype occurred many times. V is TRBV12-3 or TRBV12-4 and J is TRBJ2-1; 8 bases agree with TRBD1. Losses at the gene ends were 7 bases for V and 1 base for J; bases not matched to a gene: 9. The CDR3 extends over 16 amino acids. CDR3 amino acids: CASTPQGAGSYNEQFF. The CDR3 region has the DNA TGTGCCAGCACCCCTCAGGGGGCGGGTTCCTACAATGAGCAGTTCTTC.

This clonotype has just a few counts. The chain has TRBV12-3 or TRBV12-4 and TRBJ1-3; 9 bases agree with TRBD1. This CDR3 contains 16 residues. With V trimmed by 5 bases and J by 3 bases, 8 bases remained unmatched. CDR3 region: CASSPGQGTFGNTIYF. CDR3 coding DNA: TGTGCCAGCAGTCCCGGACAGGGGACCTTTGGAAACACCATATATTTT.

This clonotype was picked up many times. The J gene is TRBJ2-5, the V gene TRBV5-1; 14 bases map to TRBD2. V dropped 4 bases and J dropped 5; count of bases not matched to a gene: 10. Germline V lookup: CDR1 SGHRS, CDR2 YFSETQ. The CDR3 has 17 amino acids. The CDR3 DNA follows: TGCGCCAGCAGCCTACTCGGACTAGCGGGGGGTAGGGAGACCCAGTACTTC. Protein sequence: CASSLLGLAGGRETQYF.